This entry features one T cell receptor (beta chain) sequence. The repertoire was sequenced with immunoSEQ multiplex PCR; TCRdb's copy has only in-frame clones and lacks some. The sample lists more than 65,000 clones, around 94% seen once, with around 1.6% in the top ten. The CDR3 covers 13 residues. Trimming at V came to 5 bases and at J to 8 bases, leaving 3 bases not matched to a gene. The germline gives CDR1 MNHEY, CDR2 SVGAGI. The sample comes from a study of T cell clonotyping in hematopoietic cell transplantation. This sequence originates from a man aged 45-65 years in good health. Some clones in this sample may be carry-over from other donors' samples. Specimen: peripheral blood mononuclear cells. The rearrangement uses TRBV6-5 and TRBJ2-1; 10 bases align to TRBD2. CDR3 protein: CASSLSGRDEQFF. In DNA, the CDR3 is TGTGCCAGCAGTCTCAGCGGGAGGGATGAGCAGTTCTTC.